This T cell receptor (beta chain) comes out of a study of radiotherapy plus CTLA-4 blockade in lung cancer. Study in general: The study recorded objective responses in roughly 18% of patients and disease control in about 30%. Broader study findings: Response was reportedly best predicted by early blood T cell clone dynamics, with interferon-beta. Once radiotherapy plus ipilimumab had been given, TCR clones derived from tumor expanded in blood.

Comments on this clone: Its antigen is not identified.

Those patients who had chemo-refractory metastatic non-small-cell lung cancer were given focal radiation along with CTLA-4 blockade through ipilimumab. V was clipped by 5 bases and J by 0 bases; unmatched bases: 13. The CDR3 spans 18 residues. CDR1 is SEHNR and CDR2 is FQNEAQ in the germline V gene (reference sequence). Some clones are missing from TCRdb's copy, which holds only in-frame ones; the method was immunoSEQ multiplex PCR. The sample has about 51,000 clones, 77% seen once. Sequencing used peripheral blood, obtained from a patient treated with radiotherapy plus ipilimumab. The origin of this receptor is a human donor with non-small cell lung cancer whose response to radiotherapy plus ipilimumab could not be evaluated. V and J are TRBV7-9 and TRBJ2-4; TRBD1 aligns across 7 bases. CDR3 amino acids: CASSPQWTGTLAKNIQYF. The DNA of the CDR3 is TGTGCCAGCAGCCCCCAATGGACAGGAACACTAGCCAAAAACATTCAGTACTTC.